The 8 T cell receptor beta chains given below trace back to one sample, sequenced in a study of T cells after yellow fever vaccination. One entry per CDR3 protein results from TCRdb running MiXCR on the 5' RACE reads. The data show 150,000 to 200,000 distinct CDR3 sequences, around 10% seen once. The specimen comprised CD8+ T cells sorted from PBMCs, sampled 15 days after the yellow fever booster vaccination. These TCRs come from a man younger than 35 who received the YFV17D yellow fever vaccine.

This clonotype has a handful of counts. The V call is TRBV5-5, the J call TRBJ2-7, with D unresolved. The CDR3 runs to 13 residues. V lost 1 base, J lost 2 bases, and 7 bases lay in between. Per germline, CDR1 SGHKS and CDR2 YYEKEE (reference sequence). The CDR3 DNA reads TGTGCCAGCAGCTTGATTTACCCCTACGAGCAGTACGTC. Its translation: CASSLIYPYEQYV.

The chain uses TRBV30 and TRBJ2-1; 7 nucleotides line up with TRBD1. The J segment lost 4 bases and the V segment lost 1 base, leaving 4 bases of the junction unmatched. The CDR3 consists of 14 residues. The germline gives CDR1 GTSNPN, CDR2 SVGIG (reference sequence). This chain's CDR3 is CAWSGDSRYNEQFF. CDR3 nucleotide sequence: TGTGCCTGGAGTGGGGACAGCAGATACAATGAGCAGTTCTTC.

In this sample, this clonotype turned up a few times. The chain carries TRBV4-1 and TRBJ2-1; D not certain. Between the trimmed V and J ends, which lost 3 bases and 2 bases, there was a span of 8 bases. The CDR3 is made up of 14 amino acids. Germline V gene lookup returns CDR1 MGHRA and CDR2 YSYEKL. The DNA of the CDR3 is TGCGCCAGCAGCCACGACGCCGCCTACAATGAGCAGTTCTTC. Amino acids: CASSHDAAYNEQFF.

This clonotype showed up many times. The CDR3, as DNA: TGCAGCGTGGAGACAGGGCCCGAGCAGTTCTTC. It yields the protein CSVETGPEQFF. The chain recombines TRBV29-1 with TRBJ2-1; 7 nucleotides align to TRBD1. CDR3 size: 11 residues. Germline CDR1 SQVTM, CDR2 ANQGSEA. Trimming cost V 6 bases and J 10 bases; bases outside gene matches: 6.

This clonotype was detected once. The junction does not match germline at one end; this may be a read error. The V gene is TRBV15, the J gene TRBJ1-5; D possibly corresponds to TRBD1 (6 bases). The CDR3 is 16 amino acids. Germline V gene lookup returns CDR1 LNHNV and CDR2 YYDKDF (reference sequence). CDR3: CATSRDGWGGNQPEHF. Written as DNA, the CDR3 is TGTGCCACCAGCAGAGATGGGTGGGGGGGCAATCAGCCCGAGCATTTT. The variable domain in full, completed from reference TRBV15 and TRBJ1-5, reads DAMVIQNPRYQVTQFGKPVTLSCSQTLNHNVMYWYQQKSSQAPKLLFHYYDKDFNNEADTPDNFQSRRPNTSFCFLDIRSPGLGDTAMYLCATSRDGWGGNQPEHFGDGTRLSIL.

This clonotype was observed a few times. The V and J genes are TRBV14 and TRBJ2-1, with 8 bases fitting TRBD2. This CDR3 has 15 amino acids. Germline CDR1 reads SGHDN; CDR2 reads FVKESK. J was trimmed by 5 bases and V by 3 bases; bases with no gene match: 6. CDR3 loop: CASSQHAGGNNEQFF. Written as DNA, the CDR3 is TGTGCCAGCAGCCAGCACGCGGGGGGTAACAATGAGCAGTTCTTC.

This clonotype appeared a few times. In DNA, the CDR3 is TGTGCCAGCAGCCGGAGGACTAGCGGATACAATGAGCAGTTCTTC. It yields the protein CASSRRTSGYNEQFF. This chain connects TRBV3-1 to TRBJ2-1, with 10 bases fitting TRBD2. This CDR3 is 15 amino acids long. The germline V gene encodes CDR1 LGHDT and CDR2 YNNKEL (reference sequence). With 4 bases clipped from V and 4 bases from J, the junction kept 4 bases outside the gene matches.

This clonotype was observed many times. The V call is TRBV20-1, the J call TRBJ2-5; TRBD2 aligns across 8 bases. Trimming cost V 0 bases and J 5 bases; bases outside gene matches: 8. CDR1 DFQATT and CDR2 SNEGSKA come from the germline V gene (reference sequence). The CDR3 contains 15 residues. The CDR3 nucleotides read TGCAGTGCTAGAGACCCAGCGGGGGCGGAGGAGACCCAGTACTTC. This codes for CSARDPAGAEETQYF.